This T cell receptor beta chain appears in the sequencing data of a study of Ad26.COV2.S vaccination and SARS-CoV-2 variants. Study observations and caveats: Post-vaccination spike-specific CD8+ and CD4+ T cell responses reportedly had substantial breadth. Participants in the vaccine arm had higher spike-specific TCR breadth; placebo recipients had lower. Non-spike TCR breadth was similar in vaccine and placebo recipients. Using TCR breadth and depth analyses may have led to underestimated total T cell responses.

This CDR3 has 16 residues. CDR1 is SNHLY and CDR2 is FYNNEI in the germline V gene. V lost 0 bases and J lost 2; bases outside the gene matches: 4. Some clones are missing from TCRdb's copy, which holds only in-frame ones; the method was immunoSEQ multiplex PCR. The sample has about 350,000 clones; roughly nine tenths are singletons. Notes on this clone: Its antigen remains unidentified.

Sequenced here: peripheral blood, sampled after recovery from COVID-19. This TCR was sampled from a human donor who had recovered from COVID-19. This rearrangement joins TRBV2 to TRBJ2-3; 8 bases are a match to TRBD1. CDR3 region: CASSEADRGPTDTQYF. CDR3 coding DNA: TGTGCCAGCAGTGAAGCCGACAGGGGACCCACAGATACGCAGTATTTT.